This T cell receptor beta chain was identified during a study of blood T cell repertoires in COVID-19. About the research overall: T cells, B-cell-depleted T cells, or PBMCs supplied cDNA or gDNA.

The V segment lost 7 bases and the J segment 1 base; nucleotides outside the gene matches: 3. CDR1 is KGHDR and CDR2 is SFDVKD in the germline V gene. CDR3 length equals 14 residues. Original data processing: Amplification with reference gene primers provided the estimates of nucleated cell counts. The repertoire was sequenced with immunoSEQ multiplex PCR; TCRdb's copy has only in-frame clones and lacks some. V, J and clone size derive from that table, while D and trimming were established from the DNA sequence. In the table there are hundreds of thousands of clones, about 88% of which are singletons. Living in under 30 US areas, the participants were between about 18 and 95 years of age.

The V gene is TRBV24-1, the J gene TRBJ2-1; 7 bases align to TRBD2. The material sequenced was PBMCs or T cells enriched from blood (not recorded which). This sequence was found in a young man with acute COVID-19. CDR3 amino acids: CATSWGGSYNEQFF. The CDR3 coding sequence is TGTGCCACCAGCTGGGGAGGGTCCTACAATGAGCAGTTCTTC.